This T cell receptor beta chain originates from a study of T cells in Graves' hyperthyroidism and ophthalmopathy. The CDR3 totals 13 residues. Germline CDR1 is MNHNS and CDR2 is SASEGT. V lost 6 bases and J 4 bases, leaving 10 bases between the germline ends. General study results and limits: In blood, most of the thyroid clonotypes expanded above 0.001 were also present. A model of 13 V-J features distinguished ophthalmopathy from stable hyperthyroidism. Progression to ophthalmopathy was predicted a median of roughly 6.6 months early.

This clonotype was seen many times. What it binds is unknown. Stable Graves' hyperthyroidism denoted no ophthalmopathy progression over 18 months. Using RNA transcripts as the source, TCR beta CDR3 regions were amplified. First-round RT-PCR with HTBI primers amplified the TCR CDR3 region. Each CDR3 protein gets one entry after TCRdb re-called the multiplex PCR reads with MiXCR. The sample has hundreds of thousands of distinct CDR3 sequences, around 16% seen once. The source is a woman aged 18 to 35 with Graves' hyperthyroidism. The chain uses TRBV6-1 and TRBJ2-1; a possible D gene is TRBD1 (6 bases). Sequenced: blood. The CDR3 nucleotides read TGTGCCAGCAGCTGCAGGGGTTACAATGAGCAGTTCTTC. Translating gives CASSCRGYNEQFF.